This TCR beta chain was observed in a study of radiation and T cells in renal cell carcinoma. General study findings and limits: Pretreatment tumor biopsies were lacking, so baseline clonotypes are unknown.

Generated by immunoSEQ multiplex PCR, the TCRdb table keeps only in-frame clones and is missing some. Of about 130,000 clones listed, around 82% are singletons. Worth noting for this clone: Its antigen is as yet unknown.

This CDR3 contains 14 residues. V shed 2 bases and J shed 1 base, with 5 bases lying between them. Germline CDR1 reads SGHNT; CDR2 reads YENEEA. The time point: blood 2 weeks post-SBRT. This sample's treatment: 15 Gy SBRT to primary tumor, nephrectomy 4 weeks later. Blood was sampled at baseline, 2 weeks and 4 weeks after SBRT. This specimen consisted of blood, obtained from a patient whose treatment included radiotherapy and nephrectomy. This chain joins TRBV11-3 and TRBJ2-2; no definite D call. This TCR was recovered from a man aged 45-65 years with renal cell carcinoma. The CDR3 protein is CASSLSVNTGELFF. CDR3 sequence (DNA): TGTGCCAGCAGCTTATCTGTGAACACCGGGGAGCTGTTTTTT.